The source of this TCR beta chain is a study of T cell responses to AZD1222 COVID-19 vaccine. Between the trimmed V and J ends, which lost 7 bases and 5 bases, there was a span of 15 bases. The germline V gene has CDR1 LNHDA and CDR2 SQIVND (reference sequence). This CDR3 has 14 amino acids. Assay used: immunoSEQ multiplex PCR; TCRdb lists only in-frame clones, some missing. This repertoire shows around 250,000 clones, 85% to 95% found once; its top ten account for roughly 0.6%. This receptor was obtained from an adult in good health. Here the sequenced sample was peripheral blood, taken on day 0 of AZD1222 vaccination. This chain connects TRBV19 to TRBJ1-5; possible D gene TRBD1, 6 bases. In DNA form, the CDR3 reads TGTGCCAGTACCATAGGGGGGACCTATCAGCCCCAGCATTTT. Translating it yields CASTIGGTYQPQHF.